The rows below give T cell receptor beta chains drawn from one sample of a study of human T cells and chemical hapten exposure. A single record per CDR3 protein comes from TCRdb applying MiXCR to the RACE reads. The data contain around 130,000 distinct CDR3 sequences, roughly 9% of them singletons. Sequenced: whole blood. The origin of the receptors is a male donor in good health. Some clones in this sample may be carry-over from other donors' samples. Each CDR3 is given with its conserved first and last residue. A D gene is named only where the DNA matches it firmly. Clone size appears in some rows only: once, few, many, or a class for an expanded clone.

v_call,j_call,d_call,clone_size,cdr3_nt,cdr3_aa
TRBV12-3/TRBV12-4,TRBJ2-7,-,many,TGTGCCAGCAGTTGGGGTGCCGCCTACGAGCAGTACTTC,CASSWGAAYEQYF
TRBV7-9,TRBJ1-4,-,-,TGTGCCAGCAGCACTACAGGCGCTACTAATGAAAAACTGTTTTTT,CASSTTGATNEKLFF
TRBV5-1,TRBJ2-7,-,few,TGCGCCAGCAGCTTGGCCGGGACCAGCGCCCACGAGCAGTACTTC,CASSLAGTSAHEQYF
TRBV27,TRBJ2-3,TRBD2,-,TGTGCCAGCAGTTTAGTGAGCGGGGGGAGTCCAGATACGCAGTATTTT,CASSLVSGGSPDTQYF
TRBV4-3,TRBJ1-1,-,few,TGCGCCAGCAGCCAGTGGACAAGGGGGAACACTGAAGCTTTCTTT,CASSQWTRGNTEAFF
TRBV4-2,TRBJ2-7,-,-,TGTGCCAGCAGCCAAGAACGACTGATAAACGAGCAGTACTTC,CASSQERLINEQYF
TRBV25-1,TRBJ2-3,-,few,TGTGCCAGCAGTGTTAGGGCTTCCACAGATACGCAGTATTTT,CASSVRASTDTQYF
TRBV20-1,TRBJ2-1,TRBD2,few,TGCACCCCCCTCCTCCGGGAGGGCCATGATGAGCAGTTCTTC,CTPLLREGHDEQFF
TRBV2,TRBJ1-5,-,few,TGTGCCAGCAGTGATGCCATCGCGGGTCAGCCCCAGCATTTT,CASSDAIAGQPQHF
TRBV20-1,TRBJ1-1,-,many,TGCAGTGCTAGCCGCGGGGGGAACACTGAAGCTTTCTTT,CSASRGGNTEAFF
TRBV5-1,TRBJ2-5,TRBD1,many,TGCGCCAGCAGCTTGGGACAGGGCTACCAAGAGACCCAGTACTTC,CASSLGQGYQETQYF
TRBV10-3,TRBJ2-7,TRBD2,many,TGTGCCATCAGTGAAGCTAGCGGGAAATCTTCCTCCTACGAGCAGTACTTC,CAISEASGKSSSYEQYF
TRBV3-1,TRBJ2-2,TRBD2,many,TGTGCCAGCAGCCCACCCTCTCGGCTAGCGGGAGACACCGGGGAGCTGTTTTTT,CASSPPSRLAGDTGELFF
TRBV5-4,TRBJ1-6,-,few,TGTGCCAGCAGCTTGCCGGTTAATAATTCACCCCTCCACTTT,CASSLPVNNSPLHF
TRBV7-8,TRBJ2-7,TRBD1,few,TGTGCCAGCAGCCCACAGGGGCTGCTCTCCTACGAGCAGTACTTC,CASSPQGLLSYEQYF
TRBV4-1,TRBJ1-4,-,few,TGCGCCAGCAGCCAAGATACAGGGAGATTTGAAAAACTGTTTTTT,CASSQDTGRFEKLFF
TRBV2,TRBJ2-3,TRBD2,-,TGTGCCAGCAGTGATCCGACTAGCGGGAGACCCGCAGATACGCAGTATTTT,CASSDPTSGRPADTQYF